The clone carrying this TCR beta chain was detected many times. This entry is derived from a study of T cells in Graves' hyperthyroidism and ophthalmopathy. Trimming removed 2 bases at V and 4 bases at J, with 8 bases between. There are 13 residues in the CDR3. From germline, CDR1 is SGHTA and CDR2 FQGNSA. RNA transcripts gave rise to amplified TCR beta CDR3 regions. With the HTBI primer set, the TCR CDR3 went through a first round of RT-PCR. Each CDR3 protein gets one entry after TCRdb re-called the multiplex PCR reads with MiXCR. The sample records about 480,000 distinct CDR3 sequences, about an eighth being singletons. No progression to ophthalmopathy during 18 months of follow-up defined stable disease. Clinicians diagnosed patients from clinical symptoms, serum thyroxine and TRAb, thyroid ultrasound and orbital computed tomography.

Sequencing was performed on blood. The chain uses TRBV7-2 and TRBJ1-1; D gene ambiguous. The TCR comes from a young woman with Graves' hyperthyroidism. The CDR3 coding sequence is TGTGCCAGCAGCTTAAAGGTCGCCACTGAAGCTTTCTTT. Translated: CASSLKVATEAFF.